This T cell receptor beta chain was documented in a study of shared T cell receptors in the human thymus. V shed 0 bases, J shed 2 bases, and the junction held 1 base outside the gene matches. The CDR3 sequence is 14 residues long. Germline lookup yields CDR1 SGDLS and CDR2 YYNGEE. This table comes from immunoSEQ multiplex PCR, and its TCRdb copy is limited to in-frame clones, with some not included. Of hundreds of thousands of clones listed, more than 75% are singletons. The data were also submitted as part of a second study, on human thymus T cells. From that paper: Each of the donors was a healthy Finnish infant who was undergoing open corrective cardiac surgery for congenital heart defects. Resections were taken during corrective heart surgery, and the thymus tissue came from these. Seemingly biased V and J gene usage marked thymic and blood repertoires. Thymic TCR repertoires of unrelated people reportedly overlapped highly.

The clonotype was recovered from a boy under two years old with a congenital heart defect. Sequenced material: thymocytes. The V and J genes are TRBV9 and TRBJ1-1; 7 nucleotides match TRBD1. CDR3: CASSVEGGNTEAFF. DNA of the CDR3: TGTGCCAGCAGCGTAGAAGGGGGCAACACTGAAGCTTTCTTT.